The 20 T cell receptor beta chains in this list originate from one sample, sequenced in a study of blood T cells in healthy people across ages. Through a sample-barcoded 5' primer and a J-beta primer mix, a second PCR was run for 7 to 11 cycles. TCRdb used MiXCR to reprocess the 5' RACE reads, holding one entry per CDR3 protein. This repertoire shows hundreds of thousands of distinct CDR3 sequences, about 61% found once; its top ten account for about 26%. Input material: blood. These receptors were taken from a middle-aged man in good health.

The chain recombines TRBV6-6 with TRBJ2-3, with 7 bases that match TRBD1. Losses at the gene ends were 4 bases for V and 7 bases for J; bases not matched to a gene: 2. The CDR3 is 12 residues long. CDR1 and CDR2 from the germline V gene are MNHNY and SVGAGI (reference sequence). The CDR3 nucleotides read TGTGCCAGCAGTTTACAGGGGCATACGCAGTATTTT. It codes for CASSLQGHTQYF.

CDR3 residues: CASTLSTPGQGWDGYTF. In nucleotides, the CDR3 is TGTGCCAGCACCCTCTCAACACCGGGACAGGGGTGGGATGGCTACACCTTC. This chain uses TRBV27 with TRBJ1-2; 10 nucleotides align to TRBD1. CDR1 is MNHEY, CDR2 SMNVEV, per germline (reference sequence). This CDR3 is built from 17 residues. The V segment lost 7 bases and the J segment 6 bases; nucleotides outside the gene matches: 17.

V usage is TRBV11-2 and J usage is TRBJ2-5; 7 bases are shared with TRBD1. CDR3 size: 14 residues. V was clipped by 3 bases and J by 5 bases; unmatched bases: 6. Germline V lookup: CDR1 SGHAT, CDR2 FQNNGV. The CDR3 here is CASSFKGGQETQYF. In DNA, the CDR3 is TGTGCCAGCAGCTTTAAAGGGGGCCAGGAGACCCAGTACTTC.

This chain joins TRBV7-2 and TRBJ2-4; D possibly corresponds to TRBD2 (6 bases). Judging by the DNA end, TRBJ2-7 fits better; the J call may be wrong. From germline, CDR1 is SGHTA and CDR2 FQGNSA. The CDR3 runs to 15 residues. DNA of the CDR3: TGTGCCAGCAGCTTAGAGGGCTCGGGGGTACGCGAGCAGTACTTC. It specifies CASSLEGSGVREQYF.

There are a few counts of this clonotype. The chain employs TRBV18 and TRBJ2-7; 10 bases map to TRBD2. The length of the CDR3 is 16 residues. Trimming took 2 bases from V and 7 from J; bases not matched to a gene: 11. Germline-derived CDR1 and CDR2 are KGHSH and LQKENI. CDR3 nucleotide sequence: TGTGCCAGCTCACCAGGTAGCGGGAGGTCGGGGAATGAGCAGTACTTC. Encoded protein: CASSPGSGRSGNEQYF.

This chain joins TRBV27 and TRBJ1-6; TRBD1 might be the D (5 bases). The CDR3 loop spans 12 amino acids. Germline-derived CDR1 and CDR2 are MNHEY and SMNVEV (reference sequence). The V end lost 3 bases, the J end lost 16 bases, and 13 bases lay between the germline ends. CDR3 nucleotide sequence: TGTGCCAGCAGTTTTCTTGCAGGGCCACTCCACTTT. Translating it yields CASSFLAGPLHF.

V is TRBV28 and J is TRBJ2-7, with a tentative D call TRBD2 (6 bases). The CDR3 has 14 residues. The V end was cut by 7 bases, the J end by 3 bases, with 16 bases between. Germline-derived CDR1 and CDR2 are MDHEN and SYDVKM. The CDR3 spells CASTPAGGIYEQYF. The CDR3 coding sequence is TGTGCCAGCACTCCAGCGGGTGGGATCTACGAGCAGTACTTC.

The CDR3 DNA reads TGTGCCAGCAGCTTAACGGGATCTGGCGGGAAGCAGTTCTTC. It specifies CASSLTGSGGKQFF. V gene TRBV13 combines with J gene TRBJ2-1, with D possibly being TRBD2 (6 bases). Trimming cost V 2 bases and J 11 bases, with 16 bases left between them. The CDR3 sequence is 14 residues long. Germline-derived CDR1 and CDR2 are PRHDT and FYEKMQ (reference sequence).

The gene calls are TRBV3-1 and TRBJ2-1, with TRBD2 as a possible D gene (7 bases). Germline V gene sequence: CDR1 LGHDT, CDR2 YNNKEL (reference sequence). The CDR3 sequence is 14 residues long. Trimming removed 0 bases from V and 14 bases from J, with 17 bases in between. Written as DNA, the CDR3 is TGTGCCAGCAGCCAAGAGGGGGGGGCTAGGAGAAAGTTCTTC. Its protein product is CASSQEGGARRKFF.

The V and J genes are TRBV6-2 or TRBV6-3 and TRBJ2-2; no reliable D call. Germline CDR1 and CDR2: MNHEY and SVGEGT. The CDR3 consists of 13 residues. V was cut by 6 bases and J by 6 bases, with 11 bases left in between. CDR3 sequence reads: CASSHGTPGELFF. CDR3 coding DNA: TGTGCCAGCAGCCATGGTACACCCGGGGAGCTGTTTTTT.

The V gene is TRBV3-1, the J gene TRBJ1-2; 7 bases are shared with TRBD1. This CDR3 contains 15 residues. The J segment lost 6 bases and the V segment lost 1 base, leaving 8 bases of the junction unmatched. The germline gives CDR1 LGHDT, CDR2 YNNKEL (reference sequence). CDR3 sequence: CASSQGGRGFDGYTF. In DNA form, the CDR3 reads TGTGCCAGCAGCCAAGGAGGCAGGGGGTTTGATGGCTACACCTTC.

This clonotype turned up a few times. The chain couples TRBV25-1 to TRBJ2-1, with D unclear. V lost 5 bases and J lost 5, with 16 bases in between. Germline V lookup: CDR1 MGHDK, CDR2 SYGVNS. The CDR3 covers 15 residues. The CDR3 sequence is CASSNPAAQHNEQFF. In DNA, the CDR3 is TGTGCCAGCAGTAATCCGGCGGCCCAGCACAATGAGCAGTTCTTC.

As for this clonotype: A junction boundary mismatches the germline segment, possibly from a read error. This chain joins TRBV11-2 and TRBJ2-5, with 11 bases lining up with TRBD2. The CDR3 length is 16 residues. Germline CDR1 and CDR2: SGHAT and FQNNGV. The CDR3 loop is CACSFLAGGRYNEQYF. For the CDR3, the DNA is TGTGCCTGCAGCTTCCTAGCGGGGGGCAGATACAATGAGCAGTACTTC.

This clonotype was seen only a few times. No DNA is shown, since the ends of the CDR3 on it are uncertain; the CDR3 is the one TCRdb lists. J is TRBJ1-2 and V is TRBV21-1; TRBD1 was called by the table and not checked on the DNA. TRBV21-1 is assigned pseudogene status. The CDR3 is 14 amino acids long, termini counted. CDR3 sequence: CASTKGQGGYGCTF.

This clonotype was seen a handful of times. The CDR3 spells CASSDIIEYEQYF. The CDR3 DNA reads as TGTGCCAGCAGCGACATTATCGAATACGAGCAGTACTTC. This rearrangement joins TRBV12-3 or TRBV12-4 to TRBJ2-4, with unresolved D. The DNA end favors TRBJ2-7, so the J call may be wrong. CDR3 size: 13 residues.

The chain couples TRBV7-2 to TRBJ2-3; TRBD2 agrees at 14 bases. Germline V CDR1 and CDR2: SGHTA, FQGNSA. The CDR3 loop spans 18 amino acids. The J segment lost 0 bases and the V segment lost 2 bases, leaving 4 bases of the junction unmatched. The CDR3 nucleotides read TGTGCCAGCAGCTTAAGGACTAGCGGGGGGACCAGCACAGATACGCAGTATTTT. Translation gives CASSLRTSGGTSTDTQYF.

CDR3 loop: CASSQVTAYEQYF. The CDR3 DNA sequence: TGTGCCAGCAGCCAAGTTACCGCCTACGAGCAGTACTTC. The V call is TRBV3-1, the J call TRBJ2-7; D is unclear. Germline CDR1 is LGHDT and CDR2 is YNNKEL (reference sequence). The ends were cut back, 1 base at V and 2 bases at J, with 6 bases in the middle. The CDR3 length is 13 residues.

J is TRBJ1-1 and V is TRBV27, with TRBD1 as a possible D gene (5 bases). The CDR3 contains 14 residues. The V gene's germline CDR1 is MNHEY and CDR2 SMNVEV (reference sequence). The germline V and J ends were trimmed by 6 bases and 1 base, with 12 bases remaining between them. DNA of the CDR3: TGTGCCAGCAGCTTACAGGCGAAGAACACTGAAGCTTTCTTT. Translation gives CASSLQAKNTEAFF.

The chain couples TRBV5-1 to TRBJ2-5; 7 nucleotides match TRBD1. Germline trimming cut 4 bases from V and 1 base from J; bases unmatched to any gene: 4. Germline V gene lookup returns CDR1 SGHRS and CDR2 YFSETQ. CDR3 size: 14 residues. The CDR3 bases are TGCGCCAGCAGCATGGGGGACAGCCAAGAGACCCAGTACTTC. This codes for CASSMGDSQETQYF.

The rearrangement uses TRBV5-5 and TRBJ2-1; 15 nucleotides agree with TRBD2. This CDR3 spans 14 amino acids. The V segment lost 4 bases and the J segment 14 bases; nucleotides outside the gene matches: 7. From germline, CDR1 is SGHKS and CDR2 YYEKEE (reference sequence). In nucleotides, the CDR3 is TGTGCCAGCAGCGCCGGGACTAGCGGGAGGATAGAGTTCTTC. This encodes CASSAGTSGRIEFF.